This T cell receptor (beta chain) was identified during a study of cytomegalovirus exposure and HLA in healthy donors. The CDR3 is 16 residues long. Germline V gene data show CDR1 as MNHNS and CDR2 as SASEGT. V dropped 3 bases and J dropped 6 bases, with 20 bases sitting between them. Study outcomes and limitations: Presence/absence analyses assumed roughly uniform sequencing depth across donors. In a later analysis, TCR beta V- and J-gene trimming was associated with a missense DCLRE1C variant. Associated with cytomegalovirus, according to the listing, were 150 to 200 TCR beta chains.

13 Jbeta primers and 60 Vbeta primers were used for the PCR. Authors' analysis steps: Counted up in a later analysis, unique TCR beta chains came to about 80 million, with around 10 million shared. TCRdb's table, derived via immunoSEQ multiplex PCR, lists solely in-frame clones and lacks some. The V and J calls and clone size are taken from that table; D and trimming were inferred from the DNA. Of about 160,000 clones detected, roughly 85% appear once; the ten largest clones hold over 8%. About this clone: Its antigen is not identified.

This TCR derives from a man aged 18 to 29 in good health and CMV-seropositive. This chain joins TRBV6-1 and TRBJ1-2; the D gene is possibly TRBD1 (5 bases). The sample consisted of PBMCs. CDR3 coding DNA: TGTGCCAGCAGTGAGCCCCTGGGGGTGGGGACTCATGGCTACACCTTC. Its protein product is CASSEPLGVGTHGYTF.